These T cell receptor beta chains were read from a single sample in a study of T cells after yellow fever vaccination. TCRdb redid the calling of the 5' RACE reads with MiXCR, one entry per CDR3 protein. The top ten clones hold about 3% of a sample with about 340,000 distinct CDR3 sequences, approximately 12% of them seen once. The sequencing here drew on CD4+ T cells sorted from PBMCs, taken 15 days after the yellow fever booster vaccination. The receptors originated from a young man who received the YFV17D yellow fever vaccine. CDR3s include the opening cysteine and the closing phenylalanine or tryptophan. Each record gives: D gene, clone size, J gene, V gene, CDR3 protein, CDR3 DNA. D genes are given only for firm matches. Rows may omit the clone size; those that give it use once, few, many or a size class.

TRBD1 few TRBJ1-1 TRBV9 CASSARGSFTEAFF TGTGCCAGCAGCGCCAGGGGGTCGTTCACTGAAGCTTTCTTT
- few TRBJ1-1 TRBV21-1 CASSKPGTARGAFF TGTGCCAGCAGCAAACCCGGGACCGCTAGGGGGGCTTTCTTT
- few TRBJ2-1 TRBV12-3/TRBV12-4 CASRLGDNEQFF TGTGCCAGCAGGCTTGGCGACAATGAGCAGTTCTTC
- - TRBJ2-2 TRBV7-6 CASSHPSTGELFF TGTGCCAGCAGCCACCCAAGCACCGGGGAGCTGTTTTTT
- - TRBJ1-4 TRBV20-1 CSARDPYRFNEKLFF TGCAGTGCTAGAGATCCTTACCGATTTAATGAAAAACTGTTTTTT
- few TRBJ1-2 TRBV4-3 CASSRDWTPGANYGYTF TGCGCCAGCAGCCGCGACTGGACCCCGGGAGCTAACTATGGCTACACCTTC
TRBD2 once TRBJ2-5 TRBV28 CASVERGQETQYF TGTGCCAGCGTGGAGCGGGGGCAAGAGACCCAGTACTTC
- few TRBJ1-6 TRBV7-9 CASSLVTQGQRVLHF TGTGCCAGCAGCTTAGTAACACAGGGCCAGAGGGTCCTCCACTTT
- - TRBJ2-7 TRBV18 CASSPGAAYEQYF TGTGCCAGCTCACCAGGGGCCGCCTACGAGCAGTACTTC
- few TRBJ1-3 TRBV7-2 CASSFYSSGNTIYF TGTGCCAGCAGCTTTTACAGCTCTGGAAACACCATATATTTT
TRBD1 few TRBJ1-6 TRBV10-3 CAISESSGGYYSPLHF TGTGCCATCAGTGAGTCGTCAGGGGGATATTATTCACCCCTCCACTTT
- - TRBJ2-2 TRBV29-1 CSVVRAGGELFF TGCAGCGTTGTTCGGGCGGGCGGGGAGCTGTTTTTT
TRBD1 - TRBJ2-7 TRBV7-2 CASSLEARQGREQYF TGTGCCAGCAGCTTAGAGGCTAGACAGGGCCGGGAGCAGTACTTC
TRBD1 - TRBJ1-2 TRBV20-1 CSARHPGQGFYGYTF TGCAGTGCTAGGCACCCCGGACAGGGGTTTTATGGCTACACCTTC
- many TRBJ2-1 TRBV7-2 CASSPSSYNEQFF TGTGCCAGCAGCCCTAGCTCCTACAATGAGCAGTTCTTC
- few TRBJ2-5 TRBV10-3 CAITKDREETQYF TGTGCCATCACGAAAGACAGAGAAGAGACCCAGTACTTC
- many TRBJ2-1 TRBV6-5 CASSYRVDEQFF TGTGCCAGCAGTTACAGGGTCGATGAGCAGTTCTTC
- - TRBJ2-3 TRBV30 CAWIRGRGDTQYF TGTGCCTGGATAAGGGGTCGCGGTGATACGCAGTATTTT
TRBD1 - TRBJ2-1 TRBV7-2 CASSLNKGSDRGNEQFF TGTGCCAGCAGCTTAAATAAAGGATCCGACAGGGGAAATGAGCAGTTCTTC
TRBD1 - TRBJ1-1 TRBV6-2/TRBV6-3 CASSSPHRGSTEAFF TGTGCCAGCAGTTCGCCCCACAGGGGGTCCACTGAAGCTTTCTTT
- few TRBJ2-1 TRBV9 CASSQIGSYNEQFF TGTGCCAGCAGTCAAATTGGGTCCTACAATGAGCAGTTCTTC
- - TRBJ1-2 TRBV6-5 CASREGNYGYTF TGTGCCAGCAGGGAGGGGAACTATGGCTACACCTTC
- - TRBJ1-4 TRBV20-1 CSATQGQPNEKLFF TGCAGTGCTACTCAAGGACAGCCTAATGAAAAACTGTTTTTT
- - TRBJ1-4 TRBV20-1 CSARGVGGEKLFF TGCAGTGCTAGGGGAGTTGGGGGTGAAAAACTGTTTTTT
- - TRBJ2-7 TRBV4-2 CASSLGGGSTYEQYF TGTGCCAGCAGCCTGGGGGGCGGGAGTACCTACGAGCAGTACTTC
- few TRBJ2-1 TRBV6-5 CASSVPSISNEQFF TGTGCCAGCAGTGTCCCCTCAATTTCCAATGAGCAGTTCTTC
- few TRBJ2-3 TRBV6-5 CASSYSIAGDTQYF TGTGCCAGCAGTTACTCTATAGCTGGGGATACGCAGTATTTT
TRBD1 - TRBJ1-2 TRBV20-1 CSASKGDRTLSGYTF TGCAGTGCTAGTAAAGGGGACAGAACGTTGTCCGGCTACACCTTC
TRBD1 many TRBJ2-5 TRBV7-8 CASSLRGRETQYF TGTGCCAGCAGTCTCAGGGGGCGGGAGACCCAGTACTTC
TRBD1 - TRBJ2-5 TRBV7-6 CASSLKGGYQETQYF TGTGCCAGCAGCTTAAAAGGGGGCTATCAAGAGACCCAGTACTTC
- - TRBJ1-5 TRBV6-2/TRBV6-3 CASSYPIGGPDNQPQHF TGTGCCAGCAGTTACCCGATTGGGGGCCCCGACAATCAGCCCCAGCATTTT
- few TRBJ2-5 TRBV5-5 CASSFYEDLQYF TGTGCCAGCAGCTTTTATGAGGACCTCCAGTACTTC
- few TRBJ1-2 TRBV25-1 CASSSRANSYGYTF TGTGCCAGCAGCAGTAGGGCTAATAGCTATGGCTACACCTTC